This T cell receptor (beta chain) was sequenced during a study of T cells in Graves' hyperthyroidism and ophthalmopathy. Trimming left V 0 bases short and J 3 bases short, with 9 bases between. The CDR3 contains 14 residues. Germline V gene lookup returns CDR1 SGHRS and CDR2 YFSETQ. There were TCR beta CDR3 regions amplified from RNA transcripts. TCR CDR3 regions were first amplified by RT-PCR with HTBI primers. MiXCR, run by TCRdb on the multiplex PCR reads, gives a single entry per CDR3 protein. Among roughly 660,000 distinct CDR3 sequences listed, around a sixth were seen once. V is TRBV5-1 and J is TRBJ2-5; weak D call: TRBD1 (5 bases). The sequencing sample was made of blood. The receptor was derived from a man aged 50-60 years with Graves' hyperthyroidism. CDR3 in amino acids: CASSLVVREETQYF. CDR3 coding DNA: TGCGCCAGCAGCTTGGTAGTCAGGGAAGAGACCCAGTACTTC.